Below are 29 T cell receptor beta chains sequenced from a single sample in a study of siplizumab effects on memory and regulatory T cells. Libraries were prepared by immunoSEQ multiplex PCR; TCRdb keeps only in-frame clonotypes and omits some of them. The sample consists of around 100,000 clones, 94% of them appearing once. Sequencing was done on a sample of non-Treg CD4+ T cells sorted from blood. These receptor sequences come from a human donor in good health.

This chain connects TRBV21-1 to TRBJ2-3. TRBV21-1 is a documented pseudogene. This CDR3 comprises 16 residues. The CDR3 region is CASSRKDLGGADTQYF. DNA for the CDR3: TGTGCCAGCAGCAGGAAGGACTTGGGGGGCGCAGATACGCAGTATTTT.

The J gene is TRBJ1-4, the V gene TRBV19; 8 bases agree with TRBD1. The CDR3 is made up of 14 amino acids. Germline V gene lookup returns CDR1 LNHDA and CDR2 SQIVND (reference sequence). Losses at the gene ends were 3 bases for V and 7 bases for J; bases not matched to a gene: 4. The CDR3 DNA reads as TGTGCCAGTAGTATGCAGGGGGCGTTTGAAAAACTGTTTTTT. It specifies CASSMQGAFEKLFF.

This chain joins TRBV19 and TRBJ1-6; D is unresolved. Germline V gene lookup returns CDR1 LNHDA and CDR2 SQIVND (reference sequence). V dropped 8 bases and J dropped 0 bases, with 11 bases sitting between them. This CDR3 is built from 15 residues. CDR3 sequence reads: CASVDGSSYNSPLHF. The CDR3 coding sequence is TGTGCCAGTGTGGACGGAAGCTCCTATAATTCACCCCTCCACTTT.

The chain carries TRBV10-3 and TRBJ1-1; 7 nucleotides align to TRBD1. Trimming removed 2 bases from V and 0 bases from J; junction bases left unmatched: 12. There are 18 residues in the CDR3. Germline CDR1 is ENHRY and CDR2 is SYGVKD. The CDR3: CAISEPSTGQELNTEAFF. Written as DNA, the CDR3 is TGTGCCATCAGTGAGCCATCAACCGGACAGGAGCTGAACACTGAAGCTTTCTTT.

This clone has only one observation. The chain couples TRBV29-1 to TRBJ2-7, with 7 bases that match TRBD2. The germline V gene encodes CDR1 SQVTM and CDR2 ANQGSEA. The J segment lost 5 bases and the V segment lost 2 bases, leaving 12 bases of the junction unmatched. The CDR3 is 15 amino acids. The chain's CDR3 is CSVEITDGRPHEQYF. CDR3 nucleotides: TGCAGCGTTGAAATTACGGACGGGAGGCCCCACGAGCAGTACTTC.

This chain links TRBV4-1 with TRBJ1-5; D is possibly TRBD1 (6 bases). From germline, CDR1 is MGHRA and CDR2 YSYEKL. V was shortened by 0 bases and J by 4 bases, with 10 bases between the two germline ends. The CDR3 spans 15 residues. The CDR3 reads CASSQDGTRNQPQHF. CDR3 DNA: TGCGCCAGCAGCCAAGACGGGACACGGAATCAGCCCCAGCATTTT.

The gene calls are TRBV9 and TRBJ2-5; unclear D gene. The CDR3 consists of 14 residues. V lost 2 bases and J 5 bases, leaving 13 bases between the germline ends. Germline CDR1 reads SGDLS; CDR2 reads YYNGEE. The DNA for the CDR3 is TGTGCCAGCAGCGTGTGGCCTAGTGGGGAGACCCAGTACTTC. It is translated as CASSVWPSGETQYF.

This chain links TRBV7-3 with TRBJ1-3, with a weak D call TRBD1 (6 bases). Between the trimmed V and J ends, which lost 5 bases and 2 bases, there was a span of 10 bases. CDR1 is SGHTA and CDR2 is FQGTGA in the germline V gene. The CDR3 is made up of 14 amino acids. CDR3 sequence (DNA): TGTGCCAGCAGCGAACAGGGTACTGGAAACACCATATATTTT. Translating gives CASSEQGTGNTIYF.

The rearrangement links TRBV6-1 to TRBJ1-4; a weak D match, TRBD1 (5 bases). This CDR3 contains 13 residues. Germline V gives CDR1 MNHNS, CDR2 SASEGT. The V gene lost 4 bases and the J gene lost 8 bases, with 11 bases spanning the gap. Written as DNA, the CDR3 is TGTGCCAGCAGTGCGGGGGGGAGCGAAAAACTGTTTTTT. This encodes CASSAGGSEKLFF.

The chain joins TRBV9 to TRBJ2-1; 10 positions match TRBD2. Germline V CDR1 and CDR2: SGDLS, YYNGEE. The trim removed 4 bases at V and 4 bases at J, leaving 11 bases unmatched. The length of the CDR3 is 17 residues. CDR3 nucleotides: TGTGCCAGCAGCCCCCGGATAGCGGGAGGAACATACAATGAGCAGTTCTTC. Protein: CASSPRIAGGTYNEQFF.

This rearrangement joins TRBV19 to TRBJ2-5; the D call may be TRBD1 or TRBD2 (5 bases each). V was trimmed by 6 bases and J by 2 bases, leaving 16 bases between them. Per the germline V gene, CDR1 is LNHDA and CDR2 is SQIVND (reference sequence). CDR3 size: 15 residues. CDR3 sequence: CASSPPPGRQETQYF. CDR3 DNA: TGTGCCAGTAGCCCACCACCGGGACGGCAAGAGACCCAGTACTTC.

The chain carries TRBV30 and TRBJ2-7, with a tentative D call TRBD2 (6 bases). Germline V gene lookup returns CDR1 GTSNPN and CDR2 SVGIG (reference sequence). This CDR3 is 13 amino acids long. V shed 3 bases and J shed 5 bases, with 14 bases lying between them. The CDR3 DNA sequence: TGTGCCTGGAGAGTCGGGGGTTGGGACGAGCAGTACTTC. It specifies CAWRVGGWDEQYF.

The chain couples TRBV19 to TRBJ2-1; 9 bases are a match to TRBD2. Looked up from germline, CDR1 is LNHDA and CDR2 is SQIVND (reference sequence). Trimming took 5 bases from V and 0 from J; bases not matched to a gene: 8. The CDR3 totals 17 residues. CDR3 sequence: CASSVTSGLVSYNEQFF. For the CDR3, the DNA is TGTGCCAGTAGTGTGACTAGCGGATTGGTCTCCTACAATGAGCAGTTCTTC.

This chain uses TRBV9 with TRBJ2-2; D perhaps matches TRBD2 (6 bases). The CDR3 runs 15 residues. Trimming pared 1 base from V and 3 bases from J, leaving 10 bases between. The germline gives CDR1 SGDLS, CDR2 YYNGEE. For the CDR3, the DNA is TGTGCCAGCAGCGTAAGCCGCGGGGACACCGGGGAGCTGTTTTTT. Amino acid sequence: CASSVSRGDTGELFF.

This clone was observed a few times. This chain connects TRBV9 to TRBJ1-2; possible D gene TRBD1, 6 bases. V was trimmed by 4 bases and J by 2 bases, leaving 15 bases between them. This CDR3 spans 15 amino acids. Germline CDR1 reads SGDLS; CDR2 reads YYNGEE. CDR3 sequence (DNA): TGTGCCAGCAGCCCGTTCGCAGGGGAGAACTATGGCTACACCTTC. This encodes CASSPFAGENYGYTF.

V is TRBV15 and J is TRBJ2-7; D call uncertain. V lost 0 bases and J lost 2, with 8 bases in between. CDR1 LNHNV and CDR2 YYDKDF come from the germline V gene (reference sequence). This CDR3 is 14 amino acids long. The DNA of the CDR3 is TGTGCCACCAGCAGAGAGGGCAGCACCTACGAGCAGTACTTC. As protein: CATSREGSTYEQYF.

The chain links TRBV30 to TRBJ1-2; D remains ambiguous. The V end was cut by 5 bases, the J end by 4 bases, with 11 bases between. Germline V gene lookup returns CDR1 GTSNPN and CDR2 SVGIG (reference sequence). The CDR3 runs to 12 residues. The CDR3 coding sequence is TGTGCCTGGGGATCCGGGCTCTATGGCTACACCTTC. Its protein is CAWGSGLYGYTF. Full variable domain (remainder filled in from reference TRBV30 and TRBJ1-2): SQTIHQWPATLVQPVGSPLSLECTVEGTSNPNLYWYRQAAGRGLQLLFYSVGIGQISSEVPQNLSASRPQDRQFILSSKKLLLSDSGFYLCAWGSGLYGYTFGSGTRLTVV.

This chain connects TRBV7-3 to TRBJ1-5; 7 bases align to TRBD1. Losses at the gene ends were 4 bases for V and 1 base for J; bases not matched to a gene: 4. The CDR3 is 15 residues long. Germline values: CDR1 SGHTA, CDR2 FQGTGA. The CDR3 DNA follows: TGTGCCAGCAGCTCAACAGGGGCGAGCAATCAGCCCCAGCATTTT. Its protein product is CASSSTGASNQPQHF.

The chain combines TRBV5-1 with TRBJ2-3, with 12 bases identical to TRBD2. V gave up 2 bases and J gave up 2 bases; unmatched junction bases: 6. Germline values: CDR1 SGHRS, CDR2 YFSETQ. The CDR3 is 17 amino acids. The CDR3 loop is CASSFTSGGRVTDTQYF. CDR3 nucleotide sequence: TGCGCCAGCAGCTTCACTAGCGGGGGGCGGGTCACAGATACGCAGTATTTT. Combining the CDR3 with reference TRBV5-1 and TRBJ2-3 gives the whole variable domain KAGVTQTPRYLIKTRGQQVTLSCSPISGHRSVSWYQQTPGQGLQFLFEYFSETQRNKGNFPGRFSGRQFSNSRSEMNVSTLELGDSALYLCASSFTSGGRVTDTQYFGPGTRLTVL.

The chain carries TRBV2 and TRBJ1-5; 7 nucleotides align to TRBD1. This CDR3 contains 15 residues. V dropped 4 bases and J dropped 4; count of bases not matched to a gene: 7. The V gene's germline CDR1 is SNHLY and CDR2 FYNNEI. The CDR3 DNA sequence: TGTGCCAGCAGTGTCGACAGGGCCAAAAATCAGCCCCAGCATTTT. Translation: CASSVDRAKNQPQHF.

V is TRBV30 and J is TRBJ2-5; TRBD1 is a possible D gene (5 bases). The last part of the DNA fits TRBJ2-7 better; the J call may be wrong. CDR1 and CDR2 from the germline V gene are GTSNPN and SVGIG (reference sequence). CDR3 length equals 13 residues. CDR3 sequence: CALSAGAAYEQYF. CDR3 bases: TGTGCCCTGAGTGCTGGGGCAGCCTACGAGCAGTACTTC.

The CDR3 region is CASSQTSGRVVNEQFF. The CDR3 DNA sequence: TGCGCCAGCAGTCAGACTAGCGGGAGAGTAGTAAATGAGCAGTTCTTC. The chain has TRBV23-1 and TRBJ2-1, with 12 nucleotides matching TRBD2. TRBV23-1 is assigned to the ORF class and has an uncertain function. V shed 3 bases, J shed 7 bases, and the junction held 7 bases outside the gene matches. The CDR3 sequence is 16 residues long.

DNA of the CDR3: TGTGCCAGCAGCACCCAGGGACTAGCTAGTGAGCAGTTCTTC. Translation: CASSTQGLASEQFF. This chain connects TRBV7-9 to TRBJ2-1, with TRBD2 matching 9 bases. Germline values: CDR1 SEHNR, CDR2 FQNEAQ (reference sequence). This CDR3 has 14 residues. V was clipped by 5 bases and J by 9 bases; unmatched bases: 8. Filled out from reference TRBV7-9 and TRBJ2-1, the complete variable domain reads DTGVSQNPRHKITKRGQNVTFRCDPISEHNRLYWYRQTLGQGPEFLTYFQNEAQLEKSRLLSDRFSAERPKGSFSTLEIQRTEQGDSAMYLCASSTQGLASEQFFGPGTRLTVL.

The CDR3 nucleotides read TGTGCCAGCAGCTTGGCCCAGGGTGGCTACACCTTC. The encoded protein is CASSLAQGGYTF. The V gene is TRBV5-6, the J gene TRBJ1-2; D possibly corresponds to TRBD1 (5 bases). Deletions cut 0 bases from V and 7 bases from J, with 7 bases between. The V gene's germline CDR1 is SGHDT and CDR2 YYEEEE. The CDR3 has 12 residues.

This chain joins TRBV30 and TRBJ2-2; 7 bases fit TRBD2. CDR3 length: 15 amino acids. The V gene end was trimmed by 5 bases and the J gene end by 4 bases; junction bases not matched to a gene: 10. Per germline, CDR1 GTSNPN and CDR2 SVGIG (reference sequence). The CDR3 loop is CAWGIGGRLTGELFF. CDR3 coding DNA: TGTGCCTGGGGAATCGGCGGGAGACTCACCGGGGAGCTGTTTTTT.

The sample holds one count of this clone. The chain links TRBV4-1 to TRBJ2-7; 9 nucleotides line up with TRBD2. The CDR3 runs 14 residues. Trimming at V came to 4 bases and at J to 9 bases, leaving 10 bases not matched to a gene. Germline CDR1 is MGHRA and CDR2 is YSYEKL. The chain's CDR3 is CASSPIAGVVPQYF. The CDR3 DNA reads TGCGCCAGCAGCCCTATAGCGGGAGTGGTCCCGCAGTACTTC.

This sequence joins TRBV10-3 and TRBJ2-5, with D tentatively TRBD1 (6 bases). The CDR3 runs 13 residues. Trimming shortened V by 0 bases and J by 5 bases, and 7 bases separated the two germline ends. The V gene's germline CDR1 is ENHRY and CDR2 SYGVKD. CDR3 DNA sequence: TGTGCCATCAGTGAGTCTAGGGGGGAGACCCAGTACTTC. It is translated as CAISESRGETQYF.

V usage is TRBV19 and J usage is TRBJ1-2; D uncertain. CDR1 and CDR2 (germline): LNHDA, SQIVND (reference sequence). The CDR3 is 13 amino acids. V shed 6 bases and J shed 4 bases, with 12 bases lying between them. This CDR3 is CASSPDTTYGYTF. The CDR3 region has the DNA TGTGCCAGTAGCCCCGACACCACCTATGGCTACACCTTC.

This clone was seen once. The rearrangement links TRBV19 to TRBJ2-1; no clear D. The CDR3 consists of 12 residues. The V gene lost 5 bases and the J gene lost 1 base, with 3 bases spanning the gap. The V gene's germline CDR1 is LNHDA and CDR2 SQIVND (reference sequence). DNA of the CDR3: TGTGCCAGTAGTGCTTCCTACAATGAGCAGTTCTTC. Its translation: CASSASYNEQFF.